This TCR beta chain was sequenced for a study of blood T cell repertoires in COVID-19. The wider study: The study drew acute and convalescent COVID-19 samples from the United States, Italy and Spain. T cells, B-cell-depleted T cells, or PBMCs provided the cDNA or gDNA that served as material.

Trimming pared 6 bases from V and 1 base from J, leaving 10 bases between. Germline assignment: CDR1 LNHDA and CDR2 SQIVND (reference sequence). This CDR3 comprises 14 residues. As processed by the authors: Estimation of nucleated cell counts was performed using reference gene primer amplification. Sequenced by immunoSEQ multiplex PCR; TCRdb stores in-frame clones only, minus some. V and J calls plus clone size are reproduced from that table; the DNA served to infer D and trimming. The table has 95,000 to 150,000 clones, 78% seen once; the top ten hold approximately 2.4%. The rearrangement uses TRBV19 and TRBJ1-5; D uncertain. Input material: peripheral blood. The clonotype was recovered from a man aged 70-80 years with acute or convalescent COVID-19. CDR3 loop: CASRLTGSNQPQHF. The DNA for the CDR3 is TGTGCCAGTAGACTCACGGGGAGCAATCAGCCCCAGCATTTT. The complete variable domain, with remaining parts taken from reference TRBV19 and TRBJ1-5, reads DGGITQSPKYLFRKEGQNVTLSCEQNLNHDAMYWYRQDPGQGLRLIYYSQIVNDFQKGDIAEGYSVSREKKESFPLTVTSAQKNPTAFYLCASRLTGSNQPQHFGDGTRLSIL.